What follows describes a single TCR beta chain. Data came from immunoSEQ multiplex PCR; TCRdb stores just in-frame clones and leaves some out. The sample includes some 42,000 clones, around 73% of them seen just once. The data derive from a study of blood T cell repertoires in COVID-19. Overall study context: COVID-19 samples collected from the United States, Italy and Spain covered acute and convalescent phases.

The CDR3 covers 16 residues. CDR1 and CDR2 (germline): LNHDA, SQIVND (reference sequence). J was trimmed by 0 bases and V by 6 bases; bases with no gene match: 5. This rearrangement joins TRBV19 to TRBJ1-1; 12 nucleotides align to TRBD1. The origin of this receptor is a woman between 65 and 79 years old with acute or convalescent COVID-19. What was sequenced was peripheral blood. The CDR3 region has the DNA TGTGCCAGTAGCTGGGGGACAGGGGGCCTGAACACTGAAGCTTTCTTT. This encodes CASSWGTGGLNTEAFF.